A selection of T cell receptor beta chains follows, all from one sample in a study of cytomegalovirus exposure and HLA in healthy donors. Clones were read by immunoSEQ multiplex PCR, and TCRdb kept only the in-frame ones, dropping some. The data contain some 150,000 clones, about 88% of them seen just once; the ten biggest clones take up 2% to 2.5%. The sequenced sample was PBMCs. These receptors all come from a young woman in good health and CMV-seronegative. The CDR3 runs from the conserved cysteine through the conserved F or W. The order of the fields is D gene, clone size, V gene, J gene, CDR3 DNA, CDR3 protein. The D gene is left open where the match is weak. Clone size is stated in some rows and not others, as once, few, many or a class when expanded.

>TRBD2|.|TRBV4-2|TRBJ2-2
TGTGCCAGCAGCCAAGAGGCGGGGGGGCCCCTTAACACCGGGGAGCTGTTTTTT
CASSQEAGGPLNTGELFF
>.|few|TRBV6-1|TRBJ2-1
TGTGCCAGCAGCCTTCATAACAGGGTACATGAGCAGTTCTTC
CASSLHNRVHEQFF
>TRBD1|.|TRBV23-1|TRBJ1-2
TGCGCCAGCAGTCAATCTAAGGACAGGGGGCAAGGATTGAACTATGGCTACACCTTC
CASSQSKDRGQGLNYGYTF
>.|.|TRBV13|TRBJ2-5
TGTGCCAGCAGCTTGGACCGGGAGCCGGACGAGACCCAGTACTTC
CASSLDREPDETQYF
>.|.|TRBV27|TRBJ2-7
TGTGCCAGCAGTTTGGTCGGAGGCCCCTACGAGCAGTACTTC
CASSLVGGPYEQYF
>.|.|TRBV5-5|TRBJ2-6
TGTGCCAGCTACGCCAACCCCAGCTCTGGGGCCAACGTCCTGACTTTC
CASYANPSSGANVLTF
>.|.|TRBV27|TRBJ1-1
TGTGCCAGCAGTTTATCGCAGGGAATGACCACTGAAGCTTTCTTT
CASSLSQGMTTEAFF
>.|.|TRBV11-3|TRBJ2-1
TGTGCCAGCAGTTCCGACAGCCCCAATGAGCAGTTCTTC
CASSSDSPNEQFF
>TRBD2|.|TRBV11-2|TRBJ2-1
TGTGCCAGCAGCTCGGACCCTACTCGGAGCGGGGGTTACAATGAGCAGTTCTTC
CASSSDPTRSGGYNEQFF
>TRBD2|.|TRBV5-1|TRBJ2-5
TGCGCCAGCAGCTTGGAGGGACTAGCGGGAACGGAGACCCAGTACTTC
CASSLEGLAGTETQYF
>TRBD1|.|TRBV29-1|TRBJ2-4
TGCAGCGCCAGAGTACAGGGGGCGACCAAAAACATTCAGTACTTC
CSARVQGATKNIQYF
>.|.|TRBV27|TRBJ2-3
TGTGCCAGCAGTGCTAATCGGCGGACAGATACGCAGTATTTT
CASSANRRTDTQYF
>.|.|TRBV5-4|TRBJ2-3
TGTGCCAGCAGCTCCTTTAGCACAGATACGCAGTATTTT
CASSSFSTDTQYF
>.|.|TRBV18|TRBJ1-2
TGTGCCAGCTCACGGGGCGGGGATCGGAACTATGGCTACACCTTC
CASSRGGDRNYGYTF
>.|.|TRBV6-5|TRBJ1-5
TGTGCCAGCAGTTACTCGAGGACAGCTAGCAATCAGCCCCAGCATTTT
CASSYSRTASNQPQHF
>TRBD2|.|TRBV27|TRBJ2-1
TGTGCCAGCAGTTTGGGACTAGCGGGAGGGCACGAGCAGTTCTTC
CASSLGLAGGHEQFF
>.|.|TRBV15|TRBJ2-7
TGTGCCACCAGCAGAGCGGAGCCCAGCTCCTACGAGCAGTACTTC
CATSRAEPSSYEQYF
>TRBD1|.|TRBV5-1|TRBJ1-2
TGCGCCAGCAGTCATAGGACAGGGGACTATGGCTACACCTTC
CASSHRTGDYGYTF
>.|.|TRBV19|TRBJ2-1
TGTGCCAGTAGTGCGGATCCTATCTCCTACAATGAGCAGTTCTTC
CASSADPISYNEQFF
>.|once|TRBV29-1|TRBJ1-4
TGCAGCGTTTTATCCGCAGGACACGTGTTTTTT
CSVLSAGHVFF
>TRBD2|.|TRBV4-2|TRBJ2-2
TGTGCCAGCAGCCAAGATCCCCTAGCGGGGGGCACCGGGGAGCTGTTTTTT
CASSQDPLAGGTGELFF
>TRBD1|.|TRBV28|TRBJ1-4
TGTGCCAGTAGAAACAGGGGAGATGAAAAACTGTTTTTT
CASRNRGDEKLFF
>TRBD2|few|TRBV28|TRBJ2-1
TGTGCCAGCAGGGGAGGGGCTCCTTCCTACAATGAGCAGTTCTTC
CASRGGAPSYNEQFF
>.|.|TRBV28|TRBJ2-7
TGTGCCAGCAGTTTACCCGTTTACGAGCAGTACTTC
CASSLPVYEQYF
>TRBD1|.|TRBV5-1|TRBJ1-6
TGCGCCAGCAGCCCGGGGACAGGGTCGCGGAATTCACCCCTCCACTTT
CASSPGTGSRNSPLHF
>.|.|TRBV6-6|TRBJ2-2
TGTGCCAGCAGTTACTCGAGCGCAACCGGGGAGCTGTTTTTT
CASSYSSATGELFF
>.|.|TRBV7-2|TRBJ2-5
TGTGCCAGCAGCCCACGAGAGGAGACCCAGTACTTC
CASSPREETQYF
>TRBD2|.|TRBV27|TRBJ2-5
TGTGCCAGCAGGGAGCGGGGGGGCTGGGAGACCCAGTACTTC
CASRERGGWETQYF
>.|few|TRBV9|TRBJ2-1
TGTGCCAGCAGCGTCGGTGGTGTGACTAGCTCCTACAATGAGCAGTTCTTC
CASSVGGVTSSYNEQFF
>TRBD1|.|TRBV6-6|TRBJ1-5
TGTGCCAGCGGAGGCTTGGGACAGGACAGGCAGCCCCAGCATTTT
CASGGLGQDRQPQHF
>.|.|TRBV28|TRBJ1-2
TGTGCCAGCAGTTTAATAGCAGGGCCTTACTATGGCTACACCTTC
CASSLIAGPYYGYTF
>TRBD1|.|TRBV9|TRBJ1-2
TGTGCCAGCAGCGTAATACCTACGGACAGGGGCACCTTC
CASSVIPTDRGTF
>.|.|TRBV4-2|TRBJ2-2
TGTGCCAGCAGCCTCGGACAGAAGTGGAACGGGGAGCTGTTTTTT
CASSLGQKWNGELFF
>.|.|TRBV6-6|TRBJ1-3
TGTGCCAGCAGCGAGCAGGCAATTGGAAACACCATACATTTT
CASSEQAIGNTIHF
>.|.|TRBV11-3|TRBJ2-7
TGTGCCAGCAGCTTAAACAGGGAAGGCGAGCAGTACTTC
CASSLNREGEQYF
>.|.|TRBV11-2|TRBJ2-5
TGTGCCAGCAGCTTAAGCGAGACCCAGTACTTC
CASSLSETQYF
>.|.|TRBV11-1|TRBJ2-5
TGTGCCAGCAGCACATTCAGCGCCACGAAAGAGACCCAGTACTTC
CASSTFSATKETQYF
>.|.|TRBV2|TRBJ2-7
TGTGCCAGCAGCGGACTCCGCTGGCCCTACGAGCAGTACTTC
CASSGLRWPYEQYF
>.|.|TRBV19|TRBJ1-3
TGTGCCAGTAGTATCGTGTACGGAGCACTTCAAACCGGAAACACCATATATTTT
CASSIVYGALQTGNTIYF
>TRBD2|.|TRBV7-3|TRBJ2-1
TGTGCCAGCAGCGGACTAGCGGGGGATTTCAATGAGCAGTTCTTC
CASSGLAGDFNEQFF
>.|.|TRBV18|TRBJ1-1
TGTGCCAGCTCACCACCGCTGACAGTGGCTGAAGCTTTCTTT
CASSPPLTVAEAFF
>.|.|TRBV6-5|TRBJ2-3
TGTGCCAGCAGTTACCTGGGCGCAGATACGCAGTATTTT
CASSYLGADTQYF
>TRBD1|.|TRBV28|TRBJ1-2
TGTGCCAGCAGGACCGGACAGGACTATGGCTACACCTTC
CASRTGQDYGYTF
>.|.|TRBV10-3|TRBJ1-1
TGTGCCATCACCTCGGACACTCCGAACACTGAAGCTTTCTTT
CAITSDTPNTEAFF
>TRBD2|.|TRBV7-2|TRBJ2-1
TGTGCCAGCAGCTTAGGCGGGGGGGGGTACAATGAGCAGTTCTTC
CASSLGGGGYNEQFF
>TRBD2|once|TRBV13|TRBJ2-2
TGTGCCAGCAGCTTCGGCGGGAGGTGGGGCGGGGAGCTGTTTTTT
CASSFGGRWGGELFF
>TRBD2|few|TRBV28|TRBJ2-7
TGTGCCAGCAGTTTATTGCTAGCGGGGGCCCCCGAGCAGTACTTC
CASSLLLAGAPEQYF
>TRBD1|.|TRBV4-2|TRBJ1-5
TGTGCCAGCAGCCCCACCCCAGGACAGGAACGAAATAGCAATCAGCCCCAGCATTTT
CASSPTPGQERNSNQPQHF
>.|few|TRBV6-1|TRBJ2-7
TGTGCCAGCAGTGTCGCGGAGAGCTCCTACGAGCAGTACTTC
CASSVAESSYEQYF
>.|.|TRBV7-2|TRBJ2-7
TGTGCCAGCAGCTTAGCGTCCGTGGGCGAGCAGTACTTC
CASSLASVGEQYF
>TRBD1|.|TRBV7-2|TRBJ1-2
TGTGCCAGCAGCTTGGACAGGGAGGGCTATGGCTACACCTTC
CASSLDREGYGYTF
>.|.|TRBV30|TRBJ2-7
TGTGCCTGGATGCGAGGGGGGGCTAGCGGTTGGGAGCAGTACTTC
CAWMRGGASGWEQYF
>.|.|TRBV4-3|TRBJ1-5
TGCGCCAGCGGCCAAGATCGTAATGGCAATCAGCCCCAGCATTTT
CASGQDRNGNQPQHF
>TRBD2|.|TRBV27|TRBJ2-2
TGTGCCAGCAGTTTCCTGTCCCAAGGACTAGCGGGCACCGGGGAGCTGTTTTTT
CASSFLSQGLAGTGELFF